These T cell receptor beta chains were read from a single sample in a study of OX40 agonist ivuxolimab in advanced cancers. Some clones are missing from TCRdb's copy, which holds only in-frame ones; the method was immunoSEQ multiplex PCR. The sample includes around 11,000 clones, around 74% of them seen just once. The starting material was CD4+ or CD8+ T cells sorted from blood, obtained in a trial of the OX40 agonist ivuxolimab. These receptors were taken from an adult with an advanced solid tumor such as melanoma, head and neck, liver or kidney cancer. Each CDR3 is given with its conserved first and last residue. The D gene is left open where the match is weak. Size tells how often a clone was seen (once, few, many) or the class of an expanded clone, and some rows leave it out.

d_call clone_size j_call v_call cdr3_nt cdr3_aa
NA NA TRBJ2-1 TRBV10-3 TGTGCCATCGGTGAACAGGGAATTGGGGATGAGCAGTTCTTC CAIGEQGIGDEQFF
NA NA TRBJ2-6 TRBV5-4 TGTGCCAGCAGCTTGCTAACTTCACAAAGCTCTGGGGCCAACGTCCTGACTTTC CASSLLTSQSSGANVLTF
NA NA TRBJ2-4 TRBV6-6 TGTGCCAGCAGTTACCAGGGGACTTCACCCCAGTACTTC CASSYQGTSPQYF
NA NA TRBJ1-1 TRBV7-9 TGTGCCAGCAGCCCACTCTCAGGCTCCTCCCCTCCGGCTTTCTTT CASSPLSGSSPPAFF
TRBD2 NA TRBJ2-5 TRBV11-2 TGTGCCAGCAGCTTACCCCTAGCGGATAGAGAGACCCAGTACTTC CASSLPLADRETQYF
TRBD1 NA TRBJ1-6 TRBV6-5 TGTGCCAGCAGTTACACAGGGGCCGGCAGCGGCTCACCCCTCCACTTT CASSYTGAGSGSPLHF
TRBD2 NA TRBJ2-3 TRBV7-8 TGTGCCAGCAGACCACTAGCGGGGGGCACAGATACGCAGTATTTT CASRPLAGGTDTQYF
NA NA TRBJ1-1 TRBV11-3 TGTGCCAGCAGCTTTTCGGCCCCTGAGGGAGCTTTCTTT CASSFSAPEGAFF
NA NA TRBJ1-2 TRBV7-9 TGTGCCAGCAGGTTCGCGGGGACCCTTGGTGGCTACACCTTC CASRFAGTLGGYTF
NA NA TRBJ2-5 TRBV28 TGTGCCAGCAGTCCCTTGCTCGGGAGCGGAGAGACCCAGTACTTC CASSPLLGSGETQYF
NA NA TRBJ1-2 TRBV27 TGTGCCAGCAGTTTAGCAGTGGATTACTATGGCTACACCTTC CASSLAVDYYGYTF
NA few TRBJ1-1 TRBV7-2 TGTGCCAGCAGCCCACTCTCAGGCTCCTCCCCTCCGGCTTTCTTT CASSPLSGSSPPAFF
NA few TRBJ1-1 TRBV7-6 TGTGCCAGCAGCTTATACGGCATGAACACTGAAGCTTTCTTT CASSLYGMNTEAFF
NA NA TRBJ2-1 TRBV27 TGTGCCAGCAGTTTATCTGTCGGTGAGCAGTTCTTC CASSLSVGEQFF
NA NA TRBJ1-1 TRBV10-3 TGTGCCATCAGTGAGTCAAGGGGAGTGACGAACACTGAAGCTTTCTTT CAISESRGVTNTEAFF
NA few TRBJ1-4 TRBV12-5 TGTGCTAGTGGTTTAACCAGGGGTACAAAGGAAAAACTGTTTTTT CASGLTRGTKEKLFF
NA NA TRBJ1-6 TRBV13 TGTGCCAGCAGCCCTAGGGGGGGAACACCCCTCCACTTT CASSPRGGTPLHF
NA NA TRBJ2-7 TRBV5-6 TGTGCCAGCAGCTCCACCCCCATGGAATACGAGCAGTACTTC CASSSTPMEYEQYF
NA NA TRBJ2-7 TRBV6-5 TGTGCCAGCAGTTACTCTTCTCACACCTACGAGCAGTACTTC CASSYSSHTYEQYF
NA NA TRBJ2-7 TRBV28 TGTGCCAGCAGTTTCGTCCCATTCTACGAGCAGTACTTC CASSFVPFYEQYF
TRBD1 NA TRBJ1-1 TRBV6-6 TGTGCCAGCAGTTACTGGAGAACAGGGGGCGGGGAAGCTTTCTTT CASSYWRTGGGEAFF
NA NA TRBJ2-7 TRBV4-3 TGCGCCAGCAGCCAAGTACACCGGGACACATTGTACGAGCAGTACTTC CASSQVHRDTLYEQYF
NA NA TRBJ2-7 TRBV11-2 TGTGCCAGCAGCTTAGGGGTTGGGCCCGCGTACGAGCAGTACTTC CASSLGVGPAYEQYF